This T cell receptor beta chain was documented in a study of T cell changes during pregnancy in multiple sclerosis. Clones were read by immunoSEQ multiplex PCR, and TCRdb kept only the in-frame ones, dropping some. The profile shows approximately 100,000 clones, almost 95% of them singletons. This CDR3 has 16 amino acids. Germline assignment: CDR1 MGHRA and CDR2 YSYEKL. Deletions cut 6 bases from V and 1 base from J, with 18 bases between. This chain joins TRBV4-1 and TRBJ1-1, with TRBD1 as a possible D gene (5 bases). The clonotype comes from a female donor with multiple sclerosis, enrolled in a pregnancy study. The sequencing here drew on peripheral blood, taken before pregnancy. The CDR3 here is CASRLSGGSTNTEAFF. The CDR3 DNA reads as TGCGCCAGCAGACTCTCGGGGGGATCAACGAACACTGAAGCTTTCTTT.